This TCR beta chain was profiled in a study of human T cells and chemical hapten exposure. Whole-study context: Each patient's scalp received weekly diphenylcyclopropenone throughout the approximately 24-week study. Patches with 0.01% DPC went on the upper back, and the tests were read at 6 days.

General observations from the study: Counts of TCRs expanded at PT1 correlated positively with patch test score.

The CDR3 sequence is 15 residues long. Germline lookup yields CDR1 MNHEY and CDR2 SVGAGI. Trimming took off 6 bases at V and 4 bases at J, with 18 bases between the two ends. This clonotype showed up just a few times. Its antigen is as yet unknown. MiXCR, run by TCRdb on the RACE reads, gives a single entry per CDR3 protein. The repertoire consists of some 250,000 distinct CDR3 sequences, with approximately 7.5% occurring once and the leading ten covering 0.9% to 1.5%. Time point reported: pre-sensitization, week 0. Documented treatment: therapeutic diphenylcyclopropenone sensitization with weekly scalp DPC. Those who donated were patients with alopecia, 18 to 70 years of age, and suitable for DPC.

This sequence joins TRBV6-5 and TRBJ1-1, with D perhaps TRBD1 (5 bases). Sequences were derived from whole blood, sampled in connection with sensitization to the hapten diphenylcyclopropenone (DPC). The TCR comes from a man aged 18 to 30 with alopecia areata. Some clones in this sample may be carry-over from other donors' samples. The CDR3 DNA reads as TGTGCCAGCAGCCTTAACTATGGGGGGGGCACTGAAGCTTTCTTT. Protein: CASSLNYGGGTEAFF.